The clone carrying this T cell receptor (beta chain) came up once. The record originates from a study of T cell changes during pregnancy in multiple sclerosis. CDR1 LGHNA and CDR2 YNFKEQ come from the germline V gene. The CDR3 length is 16 residues. Deletions cut 4 bases from V and 0 bases from J, with 15 bases between. Data came from immunoSEQ multiplex PCR; TCRdb stores just in-frame clones and leaves some out. The data hold 100,000 or so clones, with roughly 90% observed a single time. This clonotype was obtained from a female donor with multiple sclerosis, enrolled in a pregnancy study. The chain links TRBV4-2 to TRBJ1-1, with D maybe TRBD1 (5 bases). Source: peripheral blood, taken after pregnancy. In DNA, the CDR3 is TGTGCCAGCAGCCGGGAACTGACAGAAGTGAACACTGAAGCTTTCTTT. Encoded protein: CASSRELTEVNTEAFF.